This TCR beta chain is from a study of blood T cell repertoires in COVID-19. Study-wide context: COVID-19 samples from acute and convalescent phases originated in the United States, Italy and Spain.

The repertoire was sequenced with immunoSEQ multiplex PCR; TCRdb's copy has only in-frame clones and lacks some. The sample includes more than 45,000 clones, 80% to 90% of them seen just once. The germline V gene encodes CDR1 SGDLS and CDR2 YYNGEE. There are 16 residues in the CDR3. Between the trimmed V and J ends, which lost 0 bases and 1 base, there was a span of 12 bases. The V call is TRBV9, the J call TRBJ2-3, with D unresolved. The sample was peripheral blood. The origin of this receptor is a man aged 60-69 years with acute or convalescent COVID-19. The DNA of the CDR3 is TGTGCCAGCAGCGTAGGTCCAAACCCAGGCACAGATACGCAGTATTTT. This gives the protein CASSVGPNPGTDTQYF.